These 10 T cell receptor beta chains originate from one sample sequenced in a study of T-cell memory formation after mild COVID-19. TCRdb itself ran the 5' RACE reads through MiXCR, one entry per CDR3 protein. The table has approximately 570,000 distinct CDR3 sequences, approximately 18% seen once. Sequenced sample: PBMCs or a T cell subset sorted from them (not recorded which). These receptors were collected from an adult woman who had mild COVID-19 (a few samples of this study predate the infection). Cell type and time point are not known.

This clonotype was counted a few times. The chain links TRBV18 to TRBJ1-1; D gene unclear. Trimming took off 3 bases at V and 7 bases at J, with 9 bases between the two ends. Germline assignment: CDR1 KGHSH and CDR2 LQKENI. The CDR3 runs 12 residues. The CDR3 sequence: CASSPVAVEAFF. The CDR3 nucleotides read TGTGCCAGCTCACCGGTAGCAGTTGAAGCTTTCTTT.

This clonotype was detected only a few times. A read error may be the cause here, since a much bigger clone is one base away. The chain is built from TRBV5-6 and TRBJ2-2; D uncertain. The germline V gene has CDR1 SGHDT and CDR2 YYEEEE. This CDR3 has 12 amino acids. V gave up 2 bases and J gave up 3 bases, with 2 bases separating them. The CDR3, as DNA: TGTGCCAGCAGCTTCCACACCGGGGAGCTGTTTTTT. This translates into CASSFHTGELFF.

This clonotype has more than one count but fewer than ten. The rearrangement uses TRBV6-5 and TRBJ2-1; possibly TRBD1 or TRBD2 for D (6 bases each). The CDR3 extends over 13 amino acids. V lost 6 bases, J lost 7 bases, and 13 bases lay in between. Germline CDR1 reads MNHEY; CDR2 reads SVGAGI. Here the CDR3 reads CASRKGGGNEQFF. The CDR3 coding sequence is TGTGCCAGCAGGAAGGGGGGCGGGAATGAGCAGTTCTTC.

Only a few counts were recorded for this clonotype. The rearrangement joins TRBV5-6 to TRBJ2-4; the D is unclear. With 0 bases removed from V and 3 bases from J, the gap between germline ends came to 4 bases. The CDR3 has 13 amino acids. Germline V lookup: CDR1 SGHDT, CDR2 YYEEEE. The CDR3 DNA reads TGTGCCAGCAGCTTGGAAGACAAAAACATTCAGTACTTC. As protein: CASSLEDKNIQYF.

The rearrangement links TRBV12-3 or TRBV12-4 to TRBJ1-4, with 8 bases lining up with TRBD1. The CDR3 extends over 16 amino acids. V lost 4 bases, J lost 8 bases, and 12 bases stayed unmatched. The CDR3 DNA is TGTGCCAGCAGTTGGAAATCAGGGGGCCGCGAAGAAAAACTGTTTTTT. This sequence encodes CASSWKSGGREEKLFF.

This chain's CDR3 is CASSPRTSGTSYEQYF. The CDR3 region has the DNA TGTGCCAGCAGTCCAAGGACTAGCGGGACGTCCTACGAGCAGTACTTC. The chain joins TRBV12-3 or TRBV12-4 to TRBJ2-7; 12 bases align to TRBD2. The trim removed 5 bases at V and 1 base at J, leaving 6 bases unmatched. The CDR3 extends over 16 amino acids.

This clonotype came up a few times. This chain joins TRBV2 and TRBJ1-6; no clear D. V gave up 8 bases and J gave up 7 bases, with 9 bases separating them. Germline-derived CDR1 and CDR2 are SNHLY and FYNNEI. The CDR3 covers 12 residues. CDR3 residues: CASLEGNSPLHF. CDR3 coding DNA: TGTGCCAGCCTGGAAGGGAATTCACCCCTCCACTTT.

The sample holds a few counts of this clonotype. This rearrangement joins TRBV19 to TRBJ1-5; tentatively, D is TRBD1 (5 bases). This CDR3 contains 12 residues. V gave up 3 bases and J gave up 9 bases, with 9 bases separating them. CDR1 and CDR2 from the germline V gene are LNHDA and SQIVND (reference sequence). The CDR3 loop reads CASSMGGPPQHF. The DNA for the CDR3 is TGTGCCAGTAGTATGGGGGGTCCGCCCCAGCATTTT.

This sequence joins TRBV12-3 or TRBV12-4 and TRBJ1-5, with TRBD1 matching over 8 bases. The CDR3 has 13 residues. After removal of 6 bases from V and 6 bases from J, the junction contained 4 bases not matched to a gene. The CDR3 bases are TGTGCCAGCAGGACAGGGGCGGGTCAGCCCCAGCATTTT. Translating gives CASRTGAGQPQHF.

This clonotype was observed a handful of times. V is TRBV29-1 and J is TRBJ2-5; 7 bases align to TRBD1. Germline trimming cut 7 bases from V and 2 bases from J; bases unmatched to any gene: 7. CDR3 length: 13 residues. Germline-derived CDR1 and CDR2 are SQVTM and ANQGSEA. CDR3 region: CSAVDRPQETQYF. Written as DNA, the CDR3 is TGCAGCGCCGTGGACAGGCCGCAAGAGACCCAGTACTTC.